The 7 T cell receptor beta chains listed next were all sequenced from one sample in a study of blood T cells in healthy people across ages (dated by TCRdb to the mid-2010s). Libraries were constructed by 5' RACE. Sequencing was performed on an Illumina HiSeq 2500. A second roughly 6 to 12 cycle PCR used a sample-barcoded 5' primer and a J-beta primer mix. The public reads were reanalyzed by TCRdb: fastp trimming at Q25, MiXCR alignment, in-frame beta chains only. When rows share a CDR3 protein, they turn into one entry using the most common DNA and genes. Across this sample there are more than 500,000 distinct CDR3 sequences, with roughly 29% seen only once. 18% of the sample is taken by the ten largest. Sequencing was performed on blood. The source of these receptors is a woman in her sixties or seventies in good health.

In this sample, this clonotype turned up a few times. V and J are TRBV19 and TRBJ1-3; 7 bases fit TRBD1. The CDR3 loop spans 14 amino acids. V dropped 7 bases and J dropped 0; count of bases not matched to a gene: 3. Germline-derived CDR1 and CDR2 are LNHDA and SQIVND (reference sequence). The CDR3, as DNA: TGTGCCAGTAACAGGGGTAGCTCTGGAAACACCATATATTTT. This gives the protein CASNRGSSGNTIYF.

This clonotype has a handful of counts. This sequence joins TRBV21-1 and TRBJ1-6. TRBV21-1 is a pseudogene locus. CDR3 length: 17 residues. CDR3: CASSKKEDSSYNSPLHF. The CDR3 DNA follows: TGTGCCAGCAGCAAAAAAGAAGACTCATCCTATAATTCACCCCTCCACTTT.

For this clonotype: The junction shows a germline mismatch at one end, possibly a read error. The J gene is TRBJ2-1, the V gene TRBV20-1, with D possibly matching TRBD2 (6 bases). This CDR3 has 14 amino acids. CDR1 and CDR2 (germline): DFQATT, SNEGSKA (reference sequence). CDR3 DNA: TGCAGTGCTAGAGATCCCCAGGGAGGTAATGAGCAGTTTTTC. It encodes CSARDPQGGNEQFF.

The rearrangement joins TRBV5-5 to TRBJ2-2; D is perhaps TRBD1 (5 bases). The CDR3 length is 14 residues. From germline, CDR1 is SGHKS and CDR2 YYEKEE (reference sequence). V gave up 1 base and J gave up 7 bases, with 11 bases separating them. The CDR3 nucleotides read TGTGCCAGCAGCTTGCAGACAGTGGACGGGGAGCTGTTTTTT. Protein sequence: CASSLQTVDGELFF. Supplemented by reference TRBV5-5 and TRBJ2-2, the full variable domain reads DAGVTQSPTHLIKTRGQQVTLRCSPISGHKSVSWYQQVLGQGPQFIFQYYEKEERGRGNFPDRFSARQFPNYSSELNVNALLLGDSALYLCASSLQTVDGELFFGEGSRLTVL.

This chain links TRBV5-1 with TRBJ2-1; D remains unclear. Trimming removed 0 bases at V and 0 bases at J, with 10 bases between. This CDR3 has 16 amino acids. Germline V lookup: CDR1 SGHRS, CDR2 YFSETQ. CDR3 nucleotide sequence: TGCGCCAGCAGCTTGGGGCCCCTGGGCTCCTACAATGAGCAGTTCTTC. Translating gives CASSLGPLGSYNEQFF. Full variable domain (missing parts from reference TRBV5-1 and TRBJ2-1): KAGVTQTPRYLIKTRGQQVTLSCSPISGHRSVSWYQQTPGQGLQFLFEYFSETQRNKGNFPGRFSGRQFSNSRSEMNVSTLELGDSALYLCASSLGPLGSYNEQFFGPGTRLTVL.

The chain recombines TRBV29-1 with TRBJ2-7, with D possibly being TRBD1 or TRBD2 (5 bases each). The CDR3 runs to 14 residues. CDR1 and CDR2 from the germline V gene are SQVTM and ANQGSEA. The germline V and J ends were trimmed by 4 bases and 5 bases, with 18 bases remaining between them. CDR3 in DNA: TGCAGCGTTGTCAGGCCAGGGACCTTTGACGAGCAGTACTTC. The encoded protein is CSVVRPGTFDEQYF.

This clonotype was observed a handful of times. CDR3 sequence reads: CASSQGSGIYEQYF. The CDR3, as DNA: TGTGCCAGCAGCCAAGGAAGTGGTATCTACGAGCAGTACTTC. The rearrangement uses TRBV14 and TRBJ2-7; unclear D gene. Germline values: CDR1 SGHDN, CDR2 FVKESK. Trimming took off 1 base at V and 3 bases at J, with 10 bases between the two ends. The CDR3 has 14 amino acids. Filled out from reference TRBV14 and TRBJ2-7, the complete variable domain reads EAGVTQFPSHSVIEKGQTVTLRCDPISGHDNLYWYRRVMGKEIKFLLHFVKESKQDESGMPNNRFLAERTGGTYSTLKVQPAELEDSGVYFCASSQGSGIYEQYFGPGTRLTVT.